One T cell receptor (beta chain) is described in this entry. Antigen: not known. This entry belongs to a study of T cells in narcolepsy. Study at large: Healthy controls were enrolled alongside patients with narcolepsy type 1 or type 2. General observations from the study: HCRT-specific and TRIB2-specific autoreactive clonotypes appeared among same-patient CSF and blood CD4+ clonotypes. Autoreactive clone sequences were missing from some blood memory CD4+ repertoires. Blood of same and different patients, but not healthy controls, reportedly held recurring autoreactive clonotypes.

Repertoires were generated with immunoSEQ multiplex PCR, while TCRdb's copy carries only in-frame clones and drops some. Here the sample spans tens of thousands of clones, 87% being singletons. V was pared by 11 bases and J by 0 bases, with 13 bases between. Looked up from germline, CDR1 is SNHLY and CDR2 is FYNNEI. The CDR3 covers 13 residues. This chain connects TRBV2 to TRBJ1-1; no clear D. The sample comprised memory (CD45RA-) CD4+ T cells from blood. The TCR comes from a human donor in good health. Here the CDR3 reads CAQGRAMNTEAFF. The CDR3 bases are TGTGCCCAAGGAAGAGCGATGAACACTGAAGCTTTCTTT.